The 12 T cell receptor beta chains in this list originate from one sample, sequenced in a study of a mutant IDH1 vaccine in newly diagnosed glioma. As for time point: week 47, end of study. The study gave 300 ug of mutant IDH1 20-mer peptide per vaccine dose, with topical imiquimod. The antigens these receptors bind are not known. Assay: immunoSEQ multiplex PCR; the TCRdb copy retains only in-frame clones and omits some. The repertoire holds some 34,000 clones, 90% seen once, with roughly 5% in the top ten. Sequenced here: PBMCs, sampled from a glioma patient whose treatment included an IDH1 peptide vaccine. The source is a woman between 40 and 50 years old with glioma.

The genes are TRBV6-1 and TRBJ1-1; no reliable D call. V lost 3 bases and J lost 0, with 5 bases in between. Germline CDR1 is MNHNS and CDR2 is SASEGT. CDR3 size: 13 residues. The CDR3 nucleotides are TGTGCCAGCAGTGAGGATATGAACACTGAAGCTTTCTTT. Its protein product is CASSEDMNTEAFF.

This sequence joins TRBV6-5 and TRBJ2-1; the D gene could be TRBD1 or TRBD2 (6 bases each). There are 16 residues in the CDR3. V was shortened by 0 bases and J by 2 bases, with 11 bases between the two germline ends. The germline gives CDR1 MNHEY, CDR2 SVGAGI. The CDR3 protein is CASSYSSGAAYNEQFF. CDR3 coding DNA: TGTGCCAGCAGTTACTCGTCGGGGGCGGCCTACAATGAGCAGTTCTTC.

The chain is built from TRBV7-9 and TRBJ2-7; 8 positions agree with TRBD1. The ends lost 1 base at V and 5 bases at J; junction bases unmatched: 4. This CDR3 region has 14 residues. The germline CDR1 and CDR2 sequences are SEHNR and FQNEAQ (reference sequence). This chain's CDR3 is CASSLVPGGDEQYF. The CDR3 nucleotides are TGTGCCAGCAGCTTAGTACCAGGGGGCGACGAGCAGTACTTC.

Regarding this clone: Other DNA sequences in this specimen translate into the identical CDR3. The chain employs TRBV4-2 and TRBJ2-3; a weak D match, TRBD2 (6 bases). This CDR3 has 14 residues. Trimming stripped 4 bases from V and 4 bases from J, with 12 bases between. Germline-derived CDR1 and CDR2 are LGHNA and YNFKEQ. The CDR3 DNA sequence: TGTGCCAGCAGCCCCGGGGGTGGGGCAGATACGCAGTATTTT. Residues: CASSPGGGADTQYF.

The V call is TRBV6-8, the J call TRBJ2-1, with a weak D call TRBD2 (6 bases). Germline values: CDR1 MNHGY, CDR2 SAAAGT. Between the trimmed V and J ends, which lost 5 bases and 4 bases, there was a span of 18 bases. The CDR3 totals 16 residues. The CDR3 DNA follows: TGTGCCAGCAGTAAACTCAAAGCGGCGGGGTACAATGAGCAGTTCTTC. Translated, it gives CASSKLKAAGYNEQFF.

J is TRBJ2-7 and V is TRBV10-3, with D perhaps TRBD1 or TRBD2 (5 bases each). CDR3 size: 12 residues. From germline, CDR1 is ENHRY and CDR2 SYGVKD. Trimming took 0 bases from V and 7 from J, leaving 7 bases between them. The CDR3 is CAISESGVEQYF. The CDR3, as DNA: TGTGCCATCAGTGAGTCGGGGGTTGAGCAGTACTTC.

The gene calls are TRBV7-9 and TRBJ2-7; D may be TRBD1 (6 bases). Germline loops: CDR1 SEHNR, CDR2 FQNEAQ (reference sequence). The CDR3 has 14 amino acids. The V end lost 5 bases, the J end lost 3 bases, and 14 bases lay between the germline ends. The CDR3 DNA is TGTGCCAGCAGCCCCGGAACAGGGCGCTACGAGCAGTACTTC. This sequence encodes CASSPGTGRYEQYF.

V usage is TRBV9 and J usage is TRBJ2-5; TRBD2 matches 10 bases. The ends lost 3 bases at V and 2 bases at J; junction bases unmatched: 10. The CDR3 is 17 residues long. Germline CDR1 reads SGDLS; CDR2 reads YYNGEE. The CDR3 loop is CASSDFIAGGFQETQYF. As DNA, the CDR3 is TGTGCCAGCAGCGACTTCATAGCGGGGGGATTTCAAGAGACCCAGTACTTC.

This clone was detected only once. The chain links TRBV6-5 to TRBJ2-5, with 7 bases fitting TRBD2. J lost 5 bases, V lost 5 bases, and 8 bases had no gene match. CDR3 length: 14 amino acids. The germline gives CDR1 MNHEY, CDR2 SVGAGI. The CDR3 nucleotides read TGTGCCAGCAGTCGAGCTGGGCGGGGGGAGACCCAGTACTTC. It yields the protein CASSRAGRGETQYF.

The chain links TRBV7-6 to TRBJ1-6; D ambiguous. The V gene lost 0 bases and the J gene lost 9 bases, with 9 bases spanning the gap. This CDR3 region has 14 residues. The V gene's germline CDR1 is SGHVS and CDR2 FNYEAQ. The CDR3 reads CASSLARSGSPLHF. For the CDR3, the DNA is TGTGCCAGCAGCTTAGCCAGATCCGGTTCACCCCTCCACTTT.

This chain connects TRBV7-9 to TRBJ1-1; possible D gene TRBD1, 5 bases. Trimming removed 2 bases at V and 8 bases at J, with 15 bases between. Per germline, CDR1 SEHNR and CDR2 FQNEAQ (reference sequence). The CDR3 consists of 14 residues. The CDR3 region has the DNA TGTGCCAGCAGCTTATTGTGGAGGGGAGGAGAAGCTTTCTTT. This codes for CASSLLWRGGEAFF.

This chain connects TRBV6-1 to TRBJ2-1; 8 bases map to TRBD1. Germline V gene data show CDR1 as MNHNS and CDR2 as SASEGT. J gave up 11 bases and V 1 base, and 4 bases lay outside the gene matches. The CDR3 consists of 13 residues. CDR3 residues: CASSEGGQGKQFF. In nucleotides, the CDR3 is TGTGCCAGCAGTGAAGGCGGACAGGGCAAGCAGTTCTTC.